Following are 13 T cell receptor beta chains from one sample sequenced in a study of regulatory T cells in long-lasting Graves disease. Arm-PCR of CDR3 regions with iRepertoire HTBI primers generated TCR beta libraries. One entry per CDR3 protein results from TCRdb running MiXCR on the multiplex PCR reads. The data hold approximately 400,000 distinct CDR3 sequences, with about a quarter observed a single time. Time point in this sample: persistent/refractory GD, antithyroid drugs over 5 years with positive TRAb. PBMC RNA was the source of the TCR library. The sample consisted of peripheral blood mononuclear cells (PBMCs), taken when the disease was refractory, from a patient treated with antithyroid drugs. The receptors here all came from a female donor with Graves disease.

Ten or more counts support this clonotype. The CDR3 coding sequence is TGTGCCAGCAGTTCGCCGGGACAGCTCGCCTACGAGCAGTACTTC. Translation gives CASSSPGQLAYEQYF. This chain connects TRBV2 to TRBJ2-7; 7 nucleotides agree with TRBD1. The CDR3 has 15 residues. The ends lost 5 bases at V and 2 bases at J; junction bases unmatched: 9. The germline gives CDR1 SNHLY, CDR2 FYNNEI.

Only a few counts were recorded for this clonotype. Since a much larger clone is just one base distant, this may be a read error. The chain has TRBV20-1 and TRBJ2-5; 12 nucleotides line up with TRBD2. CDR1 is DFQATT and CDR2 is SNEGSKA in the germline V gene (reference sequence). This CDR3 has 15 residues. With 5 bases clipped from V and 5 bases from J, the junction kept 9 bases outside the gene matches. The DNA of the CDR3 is TGCAGTGCTGATACCGGGACTAGCGGGTCGGAGACCCAGTACTTC. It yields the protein CSADTGTSGSETQYF.

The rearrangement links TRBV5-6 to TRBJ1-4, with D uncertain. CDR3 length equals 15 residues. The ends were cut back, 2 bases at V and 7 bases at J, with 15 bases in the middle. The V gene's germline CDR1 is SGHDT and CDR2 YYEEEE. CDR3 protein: CASSFMSGVGEKLFF. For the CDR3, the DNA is TGTGCCAGCAGCTTTATGTCAGGAGTAGGTGAAAAACTGTTTTTT. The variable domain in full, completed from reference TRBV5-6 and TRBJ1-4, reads DAGVTQSPTHLIKTRGQQVTLRCSPKSGHDTVSWYQQALGQGPQFIFQYYEEEERQRGNFPDRFSGHQFPNYSSELNVNALLLGDSALYLCASSFMSGVGEKLFFGSGTQLSVL.

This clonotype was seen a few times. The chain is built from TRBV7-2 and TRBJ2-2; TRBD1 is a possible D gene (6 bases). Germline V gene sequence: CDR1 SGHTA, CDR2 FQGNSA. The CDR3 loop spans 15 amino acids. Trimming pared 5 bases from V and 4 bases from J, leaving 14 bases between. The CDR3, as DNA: TGTGCCAGCAGCCAGAGCAGGGGAACCACCGGGGAGCTGTTTTTT. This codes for CASSQSRGTTGELFF.

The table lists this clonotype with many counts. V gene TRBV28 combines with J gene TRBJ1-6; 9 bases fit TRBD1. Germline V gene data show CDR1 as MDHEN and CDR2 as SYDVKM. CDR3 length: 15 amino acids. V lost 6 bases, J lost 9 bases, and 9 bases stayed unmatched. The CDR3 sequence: CASSQGQGGSSPLHF. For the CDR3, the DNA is TGTGCCAGCAGCCAGGGACAGGGTGGGAGTTCACCCCTCCACTTT.

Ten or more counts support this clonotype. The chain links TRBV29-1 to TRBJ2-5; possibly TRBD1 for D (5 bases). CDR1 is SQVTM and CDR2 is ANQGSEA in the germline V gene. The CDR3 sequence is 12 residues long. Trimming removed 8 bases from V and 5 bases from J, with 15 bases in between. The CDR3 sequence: CSSRAGLETQYF. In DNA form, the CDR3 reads TGCAGCTCTCGGGCAGGGTTGGAGACCCAGTACTTC.

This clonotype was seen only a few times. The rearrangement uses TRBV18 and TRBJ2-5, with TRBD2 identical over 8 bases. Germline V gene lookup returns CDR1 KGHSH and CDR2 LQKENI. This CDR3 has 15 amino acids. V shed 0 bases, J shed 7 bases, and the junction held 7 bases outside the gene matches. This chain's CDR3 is CASSPPTSGARTQYF. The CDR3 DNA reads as TGTGCCAGCTCACCACCCACTAGCGGTGCACGGACCCAGTACTTC.

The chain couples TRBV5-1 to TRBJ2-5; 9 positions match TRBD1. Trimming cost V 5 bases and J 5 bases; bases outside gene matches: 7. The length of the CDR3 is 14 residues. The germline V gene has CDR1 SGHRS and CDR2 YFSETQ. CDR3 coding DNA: TGCGCCAGCAGAAGACGGGACAGGGTGGAGACCCAGTACTTC. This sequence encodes CASRRRDRVETQYF.

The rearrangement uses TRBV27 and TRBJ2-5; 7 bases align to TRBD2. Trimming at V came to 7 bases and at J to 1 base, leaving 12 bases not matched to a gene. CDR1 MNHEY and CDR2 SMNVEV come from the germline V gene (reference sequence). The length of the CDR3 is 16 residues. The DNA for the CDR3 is TGTGCCAGCAATCCGGGCGGGGGACCCCTCCAAGAGACCCAGTACTTC. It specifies CASNPGGGPLQETQYF.

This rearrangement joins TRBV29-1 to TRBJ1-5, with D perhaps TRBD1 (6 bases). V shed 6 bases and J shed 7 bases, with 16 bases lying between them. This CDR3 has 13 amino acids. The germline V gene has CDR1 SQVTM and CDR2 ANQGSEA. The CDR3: CSVATGSGQPQHF. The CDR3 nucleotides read TGCAGCGTCGCTACAGGGTCCGGACAGCCCCAGCATTTT.

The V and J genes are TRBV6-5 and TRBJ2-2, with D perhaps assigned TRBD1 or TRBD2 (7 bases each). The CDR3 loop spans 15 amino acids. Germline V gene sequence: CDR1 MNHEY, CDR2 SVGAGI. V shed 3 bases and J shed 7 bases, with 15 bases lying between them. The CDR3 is CASSYISGTDGELFF. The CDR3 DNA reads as TGTGCCAGCAGTTATATAAGCGGGACAGACGGGGAGCTGTTTTTT.

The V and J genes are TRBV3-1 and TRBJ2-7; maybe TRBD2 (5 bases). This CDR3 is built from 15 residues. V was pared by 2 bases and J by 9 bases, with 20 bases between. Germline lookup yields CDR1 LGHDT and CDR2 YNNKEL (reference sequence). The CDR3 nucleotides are TGTGCCAGCAGCCAATGGGTTAGCGACGACTTCGGGCAGTACTTC. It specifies CASSQWVSDDFGQYF.

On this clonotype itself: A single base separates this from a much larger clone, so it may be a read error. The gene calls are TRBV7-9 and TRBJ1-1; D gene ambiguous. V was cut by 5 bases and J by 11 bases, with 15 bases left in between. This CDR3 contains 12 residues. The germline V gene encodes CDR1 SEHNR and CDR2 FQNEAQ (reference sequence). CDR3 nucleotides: TGTGCCAGCAGCCTTGATGTCAGCAGCGCTTTCTTT. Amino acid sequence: CASSLDVSSAFF.